This T cell receptor (beta chain) is drawn from a study of T cell repertoires in cytomegalovirus infection (dated by TCRdb to between 2019 and 2020). Concerning the study at large: Peptide stimulations targeted recently identified HLA-C-restricted CMV epitopes, whose presentation resists viral immunomodulation, together with well-studied HLA-B-restricted epitopes. The HLA type of each donor mattered for the analysis, because public TCR beta signatures pointed to carriage of CMV infection along with the matching HLA type.

The full study reports these points: Cumulative frequency of public TCR beta family members discriminated carriers of CMV infection plus the relevant HLA type in this cohort and an independent approximately 360-donor cohort. The ex vivo response was dominated by HLA-C-restricted CMV-specific TCR beta clonotypes, and the single most frequent clonotype in two of eight donors was supplied by these HLA-C-restricted clonotypes.

Sequencing was carried out with an Illumina HiSeq 1500. TCRdb reworked the public reads: Q25 trimming with fastp, MiXCR clone assembly, productive beta chains retained. Every CDR3 protein is listed once, alongside the most common genes and DNA of its rows. The sample contains tens of thousands of distinct CDR3 sequences, 15% to 25% of them found a single time. The leading ten clones occupy about a quarter of the sample. For CDR1 and CDR2, the germline V gene lists MDHEN and SYDVKM. Inclusive of the bounding cysteine and phenylalanine, the CDR3 is 13 residues long. CDR3 DNA is the only sequence kept; it has 39 bases, read in frame from the first base. At the junction V is shortened by 3 bases and J by 4 bases, with 10 bases in between. The sample's treatment or condition label, decoded: in vitro stimulation with specific CMV peptide epitopes to enrich CMV-specific T cells. With regard to this clonotype: Its antigen remains undetermined. No base quality values were provided; no much bigger clone lies one nucleotide off.

Sequences were derived from CD8+ T cells from cultured PBMCs, sampled from culture after CMV antigen stimulation. The chain is encoded by TRBV28 joined to TRBJ2-7; a weak D assignment points to TRBD2 (5 bases agree). This sequence originates from a human donor in good health (CMV status not recorded). Some clones in this sample may be carry-over from other donors' samples. The bases are TGTGCCAGCAGTTTGGCGACTATTTACGAGCAGTACTTC. Translated, it reads CASSLATIYEQYF.